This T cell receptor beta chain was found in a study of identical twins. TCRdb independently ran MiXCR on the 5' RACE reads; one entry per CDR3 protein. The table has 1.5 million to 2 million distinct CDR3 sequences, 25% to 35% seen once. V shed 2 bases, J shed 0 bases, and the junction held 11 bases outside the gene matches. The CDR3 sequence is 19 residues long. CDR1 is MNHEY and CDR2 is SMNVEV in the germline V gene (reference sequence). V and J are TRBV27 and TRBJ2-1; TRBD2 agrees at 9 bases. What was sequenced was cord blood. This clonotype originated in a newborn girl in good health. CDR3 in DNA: TGTGCCAGCAGTTTACGCCAGCGGGGGGTCCCGAGCTCCTACAATGAGCAGTTCTTC. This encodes CASSLRQRGVPSSYNEQFF.